Presented here are 31 T cell receptor beta chains from one specimen sequenced in a study of post-analysis software for immune sequencing data. For these receptors, no antigen is known. Unique molecular identifiers tagged the TCR beta cDNA libraries. TCRdb used MiXCR to reprocess the PCR reads, holding one entry per CDR3 protein. Of 350,000 to 500,000 distinct CDR3 sequences in the sample, more than 30% were seen once. General study findings and limits: There were roughly 5 TRBV segments more frequent in patients than controls, and TRBV5-6, TRBV5-1 and TRBV20-1 were among them.

Sample: blood. The origin of the receptors is a girl aged 2-10 years with multiple sclerosis.

V gene TRBV28 combines with J gene TRBJ2-7, with D perhaps assigned TRBD1 or TRBD2 (5 bases each). This CDR3 is 17 amino acids long. V gave up 7 bases and J gave up 2 bases, with 24 bases separating them. Germline CDR1 and CDR2: MDHEN and SYDVKM. CDR3 region: CASIGAQVRVKAYEQYF. The CDR3 bases are TGTGCCAGCATCGGGGCCCAGGTTAGGGTGAAAGCCTACGAGCAGTACTTC.

This clonotype showed up just a few times. The V and J genes are TRBV25-1 and TRBJ1-2; 12 bases line up with TRBD1. The CDR3 is made up of 15 amino acids. Germline V gene lookup returns CDR1 MGHDK and CDR2 SYGVNS. V lost 2 bases to trimming and J lost 8 bases; unmatched junction nucleotides: 6. The CDR3 nucleotides read TGTGCCAGCAGTGAACACGGGACAGGGGGCGGGGGCTACACCTTC. Protein: CASSEHGTGGGGYTF.

The rearrangement links TRBV4-2 to TRBJ1-1; a weak D match, TRBD1 (5 bases). The germline CDR1 and CDR2 sequences are LGHNA and YNFKEQ. The CDR3 loop spans 14 amino acids. V was clipped by 0 bases and J by 5 bases, with 10 bases between them. For the CDR3, the DNA is TGTGCCAGCAGCCAAGATCCAGGGAGTACTGAAGCTTTCTTT. Translating gives CASSQDPGSTEAFF.

Regarding this clonotype: Relative to the germline gene, one junction end is altered; a read error may explain this. This chain links TRBV28 with TRBJ2-7, with D unclear. The J call is uncertain, as TRBJ2-4 better fits the DNA end. The CDR3 is made up of 15 amino acids. Germline V gene lookup returns CDR1 MDHEN and CDR2 SYDVKM. CDR3 in amino acids: CASSPVSLAKDIQYF. In nucleotides, the CDR3 is TGTGCCAGCAGTCCGGTTTCGTTAGCCAAAGACATTCAGTACTTC.

The gene calls are TRBV7-2 and TRBJ1-5; D is unresolved. V was clipped by 1 base and J by 0 bases, with 7 bases between them. The length of the CDR3 is 15 residues. Germline CDR1 reads SGHTA; CDR2 reads FQGNSA. In DNA form, the CDR3 reads TGTGCCAGCAGCTTAGGGTTCTATAGCAATCAGCCCCAGCATTTT. It is translated as CASSLGFYSNQPQHF.

This clonotype has a single count. The chain recombines TRBV20-1 with TRBJ1-1; D may be TRBD1 (5 bases). From germline, CDR1 is DFQATT and CDR2 SNEGSKA (reference sequence). The CDR3 covers 14 residues. Trimming removed 8 bases from V and 0 bases from J, with 16 bases in between. Here the CDR3 reads CSKDTIPLNTEAFF. The CDR3 DNA reads as TGCAGTAAGGACACGATTCCGTTGAACACTGAAGCTTTCTTT.

V is TRBV5-5 and J is TRBJ1-1; tentatively, D is TRBD1 (6 bases). The CDR3 extends over 18 amino acids. The germline V and J ends were trimmed by 3 bases and 4 bases, with 25 bases remaining between them. CDR1 is SGHKS and CDR2 is YYEKEE in the germline V gene (reference sequence). Written as DNA, the CDR3 is TGTGCCAGCAGCTACGCCGGGGGGGCAGCACCTTTGAGCACTGAAGCTTTCTTT. Amino acids: CASSYAGGAAPLSTEAFF.

V is TRBV20-1 and J is TRBJ2-1; TRBD2 agrees at 7 bases. Germline loops: CDR1 DFQATT, CDR2 SNEGSKA (reference sequence). The CDR3 totals 17 residues. V lost 6 bases, J lost 5 bases, and 19 bases stayed unmatched. The CDR3, as DNA: TGCAGTGCCCCTCCGCCGGCGGGGGACCCTAATCACAATGAGCAGTTCTTC. It translates to CSAPPPAGDPNHNEQFF.

This clonotype was counted once. The chain recombines TRBV5-1 with TRBJ2-1, with 8 bases matching TRBD1. CDR3 length equals 13 residues. Looked up from germline, CDR1 is SGHRS and CDR2 is YFSETQ. The junction had 6 bases not matched to a gene; V was cut back by 4 bases and J by 9 bases. CDR3 in amino acids: CASSVTGGGEQFF. The CDR3 DNA follows: TGCGCCAGCAGCGTCACAGGGGGAGGTGAGCAGTTCTTC.

J is TRBJ1-5 and V is TRBV6-1, with a possible D match to TRBD1 (6 bases). The germline V gene has CDR1 MNHNS and CDR2 SASEGT. V shed 4 bases and J shed 9 bases, with 16 bases lying between them. CDR3 size: 14 residues. CDR3 coding DNA: TGTGCCAGCAGTGGTACCGGGACACCCTGGCCCCAGCATTTT. This codes for CASSGTGTPWPQHF.

This clonotype was observed a handful of times. The rearrangement links TRBV5-1 to TRBJ1-1; D call uncertain. V dropped 7 bases and J dropped 0 bases, with 19 bases sitting between them. The CDR3 loop spans 16 amino acids. Germline V gene sequence: CDR1 SGHRS, CDR2 YFSETQ. CDR3 in DNA: TGCGCCAGCCTCCCGGGGAGGCCGGGGATGAACACTGAAGCTTTCTTT. This gives the protein CASLPGRPGMNTEAFF.

The chain couples TRBV20-1 to TRBJ2-1; possible D gene TRBD1, 8 bases. With 4 bases removed from V and 8 bases from J, the gap between germline ends came to 21 bases. Germline V lookup: CDR1 DFQATT, CDR2 SNEGSKA (reference sequence). The CDR3 loop spans 15 amino acids. DNA for the CDR3: TGCAGTGCTAAAGCAGGGGGCGGGGGTACGGATGAGCAGTTCTTC. Encoded protein: CSAKAGGGGTDEQFF.

In this sample, this clonotype turned up a few times. The genes are TRBV27 and TRBJ2-7, with D possibly matching TRBD1 (5 bases). Trimming stripped 5 bases from V and 3 bases from J, with 8 bases between. Germline CDR1 reads MNHEY; CDR2 reads SMNVEV (reference sequence). The CDR3 sequence is 12 residues long. The CDR3 is CASSGRDYEQYF. The DNA of the CDR3 is TGTGCCAGCAGTGGCAGGGACTACGAGCAGTACTTC.

This clonotype was detected only a few times. At one of its ends the junction is not consistent with the germline gene, which may arise from a read error. The V call is TRBV4-1, the J call TRBJ2-1; 7 bases are a match to TRBD1. Per germline, CDR1 MGHRA and CDR2 YSYEKL. The CDR3 length is 16 residues. The CDR3 spells CASSQVLGTEPNVQFF. Here the CDR3 DNA reads TGCGCCAGCAGCCAAGTCCTCGGGACAGAACCCAATGTGCAGTTCTTC.

V gene TRBV9 combines with J gene TRBJ2-3; tentatively, D is TRBD2 (6 bases). The germline CDR1 and CDR2 sequences are SGDLS and YYNGEE. Trimming cost V 4 bases and J 1 base, with 13 bases left between them. The CDR3 has 15 residues. The CDR3 is CASSPGGPGTDTQYF. In nucleotides, the CDR3 is TGTGCCAGCAGCCCCGGGGGTCCCGGCACAGATACGCAGTATTTT.

A remark on this clonotype: A much larger clone differs from this one at a single base, so this may be a read error. The chain recombines TRBV6-5 with TRBJ2-3, with D perhaps TRBD2 (7 bases). Looked up from germline, CDR1 is MNHEY and CDR2 is SVGAGI. The CDR3 length is 19 residues. In DNA form, the CDR3 reads TGTGCCTGCAGTTCGGGGGGCCTTTCGTTTCTAGCTCTGGCAGATACGCAGTATTTT. Protein sequence: CACSSGGLSFLALADTQYF.

The chain employs TRBV7-9 and TRBJ1-2; 8 nucleotides agree with TRBD1. Germline V lookup: CDR1 SEHNR, CDR2 FQNEAQ (reference sequence). J lost 7 bases, V lost 1 base, and 5 bases had no gene match. The CDR3 spans 14 residues. In nucleotides, the CDR3 is TGTGCCAGCAGCTTAGGAGACAGGGGCTGTGGCTACACCTTC. Translation gives CASSLGDRGCGYTF.

This clonotype came up once. The rearrangement links TRBV2 to TRBJ2-5; D is possibly TRBD2 (5 bases). This CDR3 spans 11 amino acids. V gave up 4 bases and J gave up 7 bases, with 7 bases separating them. The germline gives CDR1 SNHLY, CDR2 FYNNEI. The CDR3 spells CASSAEGTQYF. The DNA of the CDR3 is TGTGCCAGCAGTGCTGAGGGGACCCAGTACTTC.

The V and J genes are TRBV7-2 and TRBJ2-7, with a tentative D call TRBD1 (5 bases). The CDR3 totals 15 residues. Germline assignment: CDR1 SGHTA and CDR2 FQGNSA. With 2 bases removed from V and 3 bases from J, the gap between germline ends came to 14 bases. CDR3 sequence: CASSLTAFQGYEQYF. The CDR3 DNA is TGTGCCAGCAGCTTAACGGCCTTCCAGGGCTACGAGCAGTACTTC.

This chain's CDR3 is CASRHSGTRGNEQFF. CDR3 nucleotides: TGTGCCAGCAGACACTCCGGGACTAGAGGGAATGAGCAGTTCTTC. The V gene is TRBV7-9, the J gene TRBJ2-1; 8 bases match TRBD2. The CDR3 consists of 15 residues. The junction had 11 bases not matched to a gene; V was cut back by 6 bases and J by 7 bases. Germline assignment: CDR1 SEHNR and CDR2 FQNEAQ (reference sequence).

This clonotype has more than one count but fewer than ten. The chain combines TRBV6-5 with TRBJ1-4, with 8 bases aligning to TRBD1. After removal of 0 bases from V and 6 bases from J, the junction contained 3 bases not matched to a gene. This CDR3 comprises 15 residues. Germline assignment: CDR1 MNHEY and CDR2 SVGAGI. Written as DNA, the CDR3 is TGTGCCAGCAGTTACTCGCAGGGGGCTGATGAAAAACTGTTTTTT. Amino acids: CASSYSQGADEKLFF.

This clonotype was detected only a few times. This sequence joins TRBV4-3 and TRBJ2-7; maybe TRBD1 (6 bases). V dropped 1 base and J dropped 5 bases, with 18 bases sitting between them. The CDR3 length is 16 residues. Germline V gene data show CDR1 as LGHNA and CDR2 as YSLEER. The CDR3 sequence: CASSQVRAGENHEQYF. For the CDR3, the DNA is TGCGCCAGCAGCCAAGTGAGAGCAGGGGAGAACCACGAGCAGTACTTC.

This clonotype was recorded a few times. The chain links TRBV20-1 to TRBJ2-1; possibly TRBD2 for D (6 bases). Deletions cut 5 bases from V and 4 bases from J, with 12 bases between. Germline CDR1 is DFQATT and CDR2 is SNEGSKA (reference sequence). CDR3 length: 13 residues. The CDR3 loop is CSAVTSRYNEQFF. The CDR3 region has the DNA TGCAGTGCTGTGACTAGTCGGTACAATGAGCAGTTCTTC.

V is TRBV20-1 and J is TRBJ2-5; D may be TRBD1 or TRBD2 (5 bases each). With 0 bases removed from V and 4 bases from J, the gap between germline ends came to 18 bases. The germline V gene encodes CDR1 DFQATT and CDR2 SNEGSKA (reference sequence). CDR3 length: 16 amino acids. The CDR3 coding sequence is TGCAGTGCTAGAGATTCCCGGGACGCCTTAGGAGAGACCCAGTACTTC. Its translation is CSARDSRDALGETQYF.

The chain employs TRBV29-1 and TRBJ2-5; unclear D gene. CDR1 and CDR2 (germline): SQVTM, ANQGSEA. V was pared by 0 bases and J by 2 bases, with 19 bases between. This CDR3 is 17 amino acids long. The CDR3 loop is CSVEDPVVDATQETQYF. The DNA of the CDR3 is TGCAGCGTTGAAGATCCTGTGGTAGACGCGACTCAAGAGACCCAGTACTTC.

This clonotype occurred a few times. This chain joins TRBV6-2 or TRBV6-3 and TRBJ2-3; 12 bases are a match to TRBD2. The V gene end was trimmed by 2 bases and the J gene end by 0 bases; junction bases not matched to a gene: 15. CDR3 length: 21 amino acids. From germline, CDR1 is MNHEY and CDR2 SVGEGT. The CDR3 protein is CASSYQRVQTSGRPSTDTQYF. DNA for the CDR3: TGTGCCAGCAGTTACCAGAGGGTCCAGACTAGCGGGAGACCTAGCACAGATACGCAGTATTTT.

This clonotype was found a few times. This sequence joins TRBV6-6 and TRBJ2-1; 9 bases line up with TRBD2. CDR3 length equals 13 residues. The V segment lost 7 bases and the J segment 9 bases; nucleotides outside the gene matches: 7. Germline V gene lookup returns CDR1 MNHNY and CDR2 SVGAGI (reference sequence). The CDR3 sequence is CASTLAGTIEQFF. In DNA form, the CDR3 reads TGTGCCAGCACACTAGCGGGTACGATTGAGCAGTTCTTC.

The chain couples TRBV27 to TRBJ2-6; the D gene could be TRBD1 or TRBD2 (5 bases each). Germline CDR1 MNHEY, CDR2 SMNVEV (reference sequence). Trimming removed 5 bases from V and 3 bases from J, with 20 bases in between. The CDR3 has 18 amino acids. The CDR3 here is CASSPGPLTPFGANVLTF. CDR3 nucleotides: TGTGCCAGCAGTCCGGGACCGCTTACCCCATTTGGGGCCAACGTCCTGACTTTC.

The V and J genes are TRBV29-1 and TRBJ2-3; 12 nucleotides line up with TRBD2. This CDR3 region has 14 residues. The V segment lost 7 bases and the J segment 4 bases; nucleotides outside the gene matches: 6. The germline V gene has CDR1 SQVTM and CDR2 ANQGSEA. CDR3 in amino acids: CSAQLAGGPDTQYF. The CDR3 DNA is TGCAGCGCCCAACTAGCGGGAGGCCCAGATACGCAGTATTTT.

The chain combines TRBV9 with TRBJ2-1; TRBD2 agrees at 8 bases. The trim removed 4 bases at V and 6 bases at J, leaving 12 bases unmatched. From germline, CDR1 is SGDLS and CDR2 YYNGEE. The CDR3 is 16 amino acids. CDR3 loop: CASSPRRTSGSNEQFF. CDR3 coding DNA: TGTGCCAGCAGCCCACGCCGAACTAGCGGTTCCAATGAGCAGTTCTTC.

This chain joins TRBV11-3 and TRBJ2-5, with D maybe TRBD1 (6 bases). The CDR3 totals 13 residues. V gave up 3 bases and J gave up 4 bases, with 9 bases separating them. Germline loops: CDR1 SGHNT, CDR2 YENEEA. CDR3 region: CASSLGARETQYF. The CDR3 DNA reads TGTGCCAGCAGCTTGGGGGCGCGAGAGACCCAGTACTTC.